Below, one TCR beta chain is given with its context. One junction end disagrees with the germline gene, perhaps due to a read error. Produced via immunoSEQ multiplex PCR; TCRdb's table is partial and in-frame only. The data hold 2,500,000 or so clones, with more than 90% observed a single time. The data belong to a study of shared clonotypes between healthy human individuals. The CDR3 totals 12 residues. Looked up from germline, CDR1 is SGHDT and CDR2 is YYEEEE. This chain connects TRBV5-6 to TRBJ2-7; TRBD1 matches 8 bases. The sequence was collected from a young man in good health. What was sequenced was naive CD4+ T cells sorted from blood. Subset defined: CD45RA+ positively selected. CDR3 bases: TGTGCCAGCAGCTTGGGACAGGGGCCCCAGTGGTTC. The encoded protein is CASSLGQGPQWF.